This TCR beta chain was identified during a study of cytomegalovirus exposure and HLA in healthy donors (dated by TCRdb to about 2017). Notes on the research overall: An earlier analysis of some 500 of the donors reported about 250 Gb of sequence data and 117 million unique TCR beta sequences from about 200 million T cells. The study aimed to test whether cataloging public T cell receptors could reveal signatures of past pathogen exposure. The study combined high-throughput TCR immunosequencing, statistical association of individual TCRs with disease status, and machine learning to predict cytomegalovirus infection status. Among over 350 genotyped donors of the cohort, an average of approximately 240,000 unique TCR beta nucleotide sequences were sequenced per donor, 15% to 20% of them non-productive. Donor age, sex, ethnicity and CMV serostatus were collected together with the repertoire data. Every discovery cohort repertoire had been produced on one sequencing platform. Besides the first cohort of approximately 710 subjects, a separate validation cohort made up of 120 different subjects was used. Approximately 300 gigabases of sequencing data and around 88 million unique TCR sequences made up an early release that covered approximately 650 HLA-typed donors. Typing coverage differed by locus: A, B, C, DRB1 and DQB1 were typed in roughly 620-630 donors, DQA1 in about 560, DPA1 in 600 to 610, and DPB1 in about 450. Of the approximately 400 genotyped donors, 75% to 85% were placed in the genetic ancestry cluster associated with self-reported Caucasian donors. The T cell repertoires of some 700 subjects were profiled by immunosequencing and related to cytomegalovirus serostatus. Rather than using new phenotypic data, the later analysis identified candidate immune exposures from TCR beta sequences and from how often those sequences occurred across donors. In a later genetic analysis, genome-wide SNP genotypes for about 55% of the roughly 700 donors were used, and that subset was treated as a discovery cohort. HLA typing covered class I and class II loci at four-digit resolution. An earlier analysis of around 540 of the donors applied high-throughput TCR beta sequencing to assess whether each TCR beta V gene segment acted as functional or pseudogenic. About five DR-DQ haplotypes were treated as single units for association and clustering because of strong linkage in the cohort. To study patterns of TCR occurrence, a later analysis re-analyzed previously published TCR beta repertoires from 650 to 750 donors and added high-resolution HLA genotyping.

Notes on this clone: There is no known antigen for this receptor. No clone much larger than this one lies a single base away; base qualities are absent.

What the authors observed across the whole study: Cytomegalovirus status was reported to be diagnosed by the classifier with high specificity and sensitivity in both the original and validation cohorts. Because HLA typing was missing for some donors at each locus, association tests included only the typed subset. Across donors, most TCR sequences were observed very rarely, whereas some public TCRs were present in many individuals. The 87-base-pair reads could not distinguish some IMGT-functional V segments, including TRBV6-2 and TRBV6-3, so those segments were excluded. A cluster of highly shared sequence variants was judged likely to represent a technical artifact of the sequencing pipeline. A few of the identified cytomegalovirus-associated TCR beta chains were confirmed in vitro to be specific for cytomegalovirus antigens. In a later analysis, 16,951 TCR beta sequences were associated with specific HLA alleles at a false discovery rate of 0.05. The authors suggested that the approach could potentially be extended to other disease states and immunological phenotypes. In a later analysis, several top co-occurrence clusters were reported to appear linked to parvovirus B19, influenza, CMV and Epstein-Barr virus. Sequencing depth was assumed to be roughly uniform across donors in the presence/absence analyses, though that assumption may not hold. A further reported finding was that TCR beta sequences accurately predicted the HLA-A and HLA-B alleles for most subjects in the first cohort. A later analysis found that TCR association rates varied across HLA loci, with DRB1 alleles showing the most associated TCRs and HLA-C alleles the fewest. Strong co-occurrence of HLA alleles, especially DR and DQ, made assigning TCR associations to individual alleles difficult. CMV serostatus was the only immune exposure information available for the cohort. An association between a missense DCLRE1C variant and V-gene and J-gene trimming of TCR beta chains was found in a later genetic analysis and replicated in an independent cohort. Correlated functional status among segregating V segments might reflect linkage disequilibrium, but an unknown experimental factor could not be ruled out. In a later analysis, HLA-associated TCR beta chains showed more clonal expansion and lower generation probabilities than non-associated chains that were equally common. This cohort had only TCR beta chains sequenced, and the lack of alpha or paired-chain data limited which features could be detected. Broadly in line with IMGT annotations, most TCR beta V segments showed up in productive rearrangements about 90% or about 30% of the time in an earlier analysis of 587 of the donors. In a later genetic analysis, fewer N-insertions in productive TCRs were reported among donors in an Asian-associated ancestry cluster than the approximately 710-donor mean. According to a later analysis, most CMV-associated TCR beta chains appeared to be HLA-restricted, and the HLA associations seemed to be driven largely by CMV exposure. In the study, approximately 160 TCR beta chains were listed as associated with cytomegalovirus. Because counts were too low, 15 or so rarely observed V segments, including chromosome 9 orphons, were excluded from the earlier analysis of roughly 580 of the donors.

In total, 630 or so healthy bone marrow donors made up the cohort. Cohort members were all nominally healthy when sampled, although unrecorded immune exposures were likely present. The donor tested CMV seronegative, placing the donor among the 300 to 400 seronegative members of the cohort. A peripheral blood sample was collected from each donor, and TCR beta sequencing was performed on peripheral blood mononuclear cells. The Qiagen DNeasy Blood Extraction Kit was used to extract genomic DNA from the blood cell samples. The CDR3 spans 14 residues, from the cysteine through the phenylalanine. Just the 42-base CDR3 DNA is kept, in frame starting at base 1. From the germline V gene, CDR1 is SGHTA and CDR2 is FQGNSA. Trimming takes 7 bases from V and 0 bases from J, and the germline ends sit 12 bases apart. Library creation used the immunoSEQ multiplex PCR assay. A mixture of 60 forward primers for TCR Vbeta segments and 13 reverse primers for TCR Jbeta segments was used in the multiplex PCR. The CDR3 region of rearranged TCR beta genes was amplified from genomic DNA by a multiplex PCR assay. On the Illumina HiSeq System, the amplified TCR beta libraries were sequenced as 87-base-pair reads. The published analysis was carried out like this. In a later analysis, some 80 million unique TCR beta chains were counted across the roughly 670 repertoires, and around 10 million of these chains were shared by at least two donors. Raw reads were error-corrected and collapsed into unique sequences with a nearest-neighbor algorithm that merged closely related sequences to remove PCR and sequencing errors. V, D and J gene segments were assigned by aligning CDR3 sequences to IMGT reference sequences. For a sequence to be retained, a match of at least six nucleotides was required to both a V gene segment and a J gene segment. Rearrangements were called productive when the CDR3 lacked stop codons and stayed in frame with V and J; all others were non-productive. CDR3 was defined by IMGT convention, running from the second conserved V-encoded cysteine to the conserved J-encoded phenylalanine. Sequences without an unambiguous match to a single V gene segment were excluded from the earlier analysis of 500 to 700 of the donors. An earlier analysis of 450 to 650 of the donors called V segments functional above 56.7% productive rearrangements and segregating when the between-donor standard deviation exceeded 5%. A statistical classification framework was built for diagnosing cytomegalovirus status from the catalog of TCR beta chain sequences. A later analysis assigned V and J genes by comparing TCR nucleotide sequences with IMGT/GENE-DB human TR gene sequences. The TCRdist pipeline was used in a later analysis to assign CDR3 sequences and most-parsimonious VDJ recombination scenarios. In a later analysis, each TCR beta chain was defined by its CDR3 amino acid sequence together with its V-gene family, and reads lacking a unique V-gene family were excluded. To address suspected cross-contamination and a sequencing artifact, a later analysis removed some 620 highly shared, low-generation-probability nucleotide sequences. In a later analysis, a clonal expansion index was calculated for each public chain from normalized within-repertoire ranks of inferred template counts. Generation probabilities in a later analysis came from a VDJ recombination model fitted to out-of-frame rearrangements, and those results were checked against IGoR. In a later analysis, TCR-TCR, TCR-HLA and TCR-CMV co-occurrence was scored with hypergeometric tests, and a repertoire-size bias correction was applied to TCR pairs. A later analysis estimated false discovery rates by permuting HLA or CMV assignments 20 times. In a later analysis, co-occurring TCRs were grouped using DBSCAN, with TCRdist sequence similarity added in when clustering inside HLA-allele-positive subsets. Co-occurrence clustering excluded repertoires with fewer than 30,000 or more than 120,000 public chains, plus five with anomalous nucleotide sharing. This immuneACCESS table, as held by TCRdb, lists in-frame sequences with V and J called but not all clones. Of the missing ones, under half trace to an unresolved V gene in checked studies; the others have no known cause. V and J calls and clone size are given by that table; D and trimming were obtained from the DNA. The sample has 90,000 to 140,000 clones on record, around 73% of them singletons. The biggest ten clones account for 1% to 1.5% of the sample.

Sequencing was carried out using PBMCs. The sequence was collected from a man under 40 in good health and CMV-seronegative. The chain is made from TRBV7-2 and TRBJ1-2; confidence is insufficient to name the D gene. CDR3 loop: CASTPSPANYGYTF. The bases read TGTGCCAGCACCCCAAGTCCAGCTAACTATGGCTACACCTTC.